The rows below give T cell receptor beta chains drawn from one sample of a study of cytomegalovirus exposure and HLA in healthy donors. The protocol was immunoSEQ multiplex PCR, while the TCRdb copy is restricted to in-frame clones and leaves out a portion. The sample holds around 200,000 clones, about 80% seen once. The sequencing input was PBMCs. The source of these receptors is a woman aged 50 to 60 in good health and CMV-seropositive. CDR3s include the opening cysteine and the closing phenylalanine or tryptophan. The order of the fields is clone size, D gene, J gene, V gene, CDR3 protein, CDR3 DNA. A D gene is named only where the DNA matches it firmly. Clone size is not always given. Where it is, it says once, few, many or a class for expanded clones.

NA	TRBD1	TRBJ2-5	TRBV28	CASNSQGKSETQYF	TGTGCCAGCAATTCACAGGGGAAGTCGGAGACCCAGTACTTC
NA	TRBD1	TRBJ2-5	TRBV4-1	CASSQDPGTGAHKTQYF	TGCGCCAGCAGCCAGGACCCTGGGACAGGGGCACACAAGACCCAGTACTTC
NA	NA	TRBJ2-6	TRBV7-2	CASSSPLSGANVLTF	TGTGCCAGCAGCTCTCCGTTGTCTGGGGCCAACGTCCTGACTTTC
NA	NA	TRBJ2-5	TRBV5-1	CASSLAPGVQETQYF	TGCGCCAGCAGCTTGGCTCCAGGGGTACAAGAGACCCAGTACTTC
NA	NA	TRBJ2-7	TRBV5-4	CASSLGWGTDSYEQYF	TGTGCCAGCAGCTTGGGGTGGGGGACTGACTCCTACGAGCAGTACTTC
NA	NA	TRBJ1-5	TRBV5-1	CASSPAGVGSQPQHF	TGCGCCAGCAGCCCAGCAGGGGTAGGGAGTCAGCCCCAGCATTTT
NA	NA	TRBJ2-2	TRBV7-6	CASSYRSNTGELFF	TGTGCCAGCAGCTACAGGTCGAACACCGGGGAGCTGTTTTTT
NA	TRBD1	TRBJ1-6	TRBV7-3	CASSPDRGNSPLHF	TGTGCCAGCAGCCCGGACAGGGGAAATTCACCCCTCCACTTT
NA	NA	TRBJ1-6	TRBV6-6	CATGAYNSPLHF	TGTGCCACAGGGGCCTATAATTCACCCCTCCACTTT
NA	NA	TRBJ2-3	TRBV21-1	CARDPSFATSSADTQYF	TGTGCCAGGGACCCGTCCTTTGCGACTAGCTCCGCAGATACGCAGTATTTT
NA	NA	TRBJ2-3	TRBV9	CASSVSQGLTDTQYF	TGTGCCAGCAGCGTATCGCAGGGCCTCACAGATACGCAGTATTTT
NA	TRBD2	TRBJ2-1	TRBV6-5	CASRTTSVGMNEQFF	TGTGCCAGCAGAACGACTAGCGTAGGAATGAATGAGCAGTTCTTC
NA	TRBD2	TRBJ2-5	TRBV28	CASSRLGLAAGQETQYF	TGTGCCAGCAGCCGCCTCGGACTAGCGGCCGGACAAGAGACCCAGTACTTC
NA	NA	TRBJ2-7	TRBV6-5	CASSAQSSYEQYF	TGTGCCAGCAGTGCACAAAGCTCCTACGAGCAGTACTTC
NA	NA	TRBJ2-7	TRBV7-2	CASRGGARYEQYF	TGTGCCAGCAGGGGGGGGGCTCGCTACGAGCAGTACTTC
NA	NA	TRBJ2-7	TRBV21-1	CASSKAGVKIGQAPYEQYF	TGTGCCAGCAGCAAAGCGGGGGTTAAAATCGGACAGGCACCCTACGAGCAGTACTTC
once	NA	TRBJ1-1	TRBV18	CASSPPRNTEAFF	TGTGCCAGCTCACCACCTAGGAACACTGAAGCTTTCTTT
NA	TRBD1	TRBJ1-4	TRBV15	CATSIRTGGEKLFF	TGTGCCACCAGCATAAGGACAGGGGGAGAAAAACTGTTTTTT
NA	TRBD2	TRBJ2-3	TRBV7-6	CASSLLAGGITDTQYF	TGTGCCAGCAGCTTATTAGCGGGGGGGATCACAGATACGCAGTATTTT
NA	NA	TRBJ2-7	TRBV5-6	CASSSLYEQYF	TGTGCCAGCAGCTCCCTATACGAGCAGTACTTC
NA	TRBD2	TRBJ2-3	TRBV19	CTSSTSGGRGDTQYF	TGTACCAGTAGTACAAGCGGGGGGCGGGGAGATACGCAGTATTTT
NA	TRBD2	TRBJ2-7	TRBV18	CASSLLQSGGHYEQYF	TGTGCCAGCTCACTTCTACAAAGCGGGGGACACTACGAGCAGTACTTC
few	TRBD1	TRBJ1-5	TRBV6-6	CASSGQVKSNQPQHF	TGTGCCAGCAGTGGACAGGTAAAGAGCAATCAGCCCCAGCATTTT
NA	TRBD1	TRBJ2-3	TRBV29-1	CSVVVATGADTQYF	TGCAGCGTTGTAGTAGCTACAGGGGCAGATACGCAGTATTTT
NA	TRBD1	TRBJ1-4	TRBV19	CASRDRVNEKLFF	TGTGCCAGCCGGGACAGGGTAAATGAAAAACTGTTTTTT
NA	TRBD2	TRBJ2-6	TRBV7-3	CASSLRASGVGANVLTF	TGTGCCAGCAGCTTAAGGGCTAGCGGGGTCGGGGCCAACGTCCTGACTTTC
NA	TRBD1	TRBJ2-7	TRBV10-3	CVTSTPTGSAYEQYF	TGTGTCACCTCTACCCCGACAGGGTCGGCCTACGAGCAGTACTTC
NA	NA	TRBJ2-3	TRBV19	CASRQLSTDTQYF	TGTGCCAGTCGACAGCTTAGCACAGATACGCAGTATTTT
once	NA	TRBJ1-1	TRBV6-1	CASSVQVNTEAFF	TGTGCCAGCAGTGTACAGGTGAACACTGAAGCTTTCTTT
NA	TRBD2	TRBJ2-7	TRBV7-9	CASAPVRTSSDEQYF	TGTGCCAGCGCCCCAGTAAGGACTAGCTCGGACGAGCAGTACTTC
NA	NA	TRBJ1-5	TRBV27	CASSLYGGPNQPQHF	TGTGCCAGCAGTTTATATGGCGGGCCAAATCAGCCCCAGCATTTT
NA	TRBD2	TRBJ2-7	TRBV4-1	CASSPRGGDQHEQYF	TGCGCCAGCAGCCCCCGTGGGGGGGATCAACACGAGCAGTACTTC
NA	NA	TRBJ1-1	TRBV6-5	CASSMDRYTEAFF	TGTGCCAGCAGTATGGACAGATACACTGAAGCTTTCTTT
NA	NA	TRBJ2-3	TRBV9	CASSVGNPDTQYF	TGTGCCAGCAGCGTAGGTAATCCAGATACGCAGTATTTT
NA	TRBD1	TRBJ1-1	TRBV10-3	CAISGTGGLNTEAFF	TGTGCCATCAGCGGGACAGGGGGCTTAAACACTGAAGCTTTCTTT
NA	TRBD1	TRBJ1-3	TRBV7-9	CSSSSIPGQGESGNTIYF	TGTTCCAGCAGCTCAATTCCGGGACAGGGGGAATCTGGAAACACCATATATTTT
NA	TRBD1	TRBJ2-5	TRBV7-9	CASSLIRDRGQETQYF	TGTGCCAGCAGCTTAATCCGGGACAGGGGTCAAGAGACCCAGTACTTC
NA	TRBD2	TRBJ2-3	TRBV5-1	CASSLIGGGLDTQYF	TGCGCCAGCAGCTTGATCGGGGGGGGCCTGGATACGCAGTATTTT
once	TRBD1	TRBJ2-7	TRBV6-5	CASSSQGASEQYF	TGTGCCAGCAGTTCACAGGGGGCGAGCGAGCAGTACTTC
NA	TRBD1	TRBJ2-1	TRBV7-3	CASSYRGSYNEQFF	TGTGCCAGCAGCTACAGGGGTTCCTACAATGAGCAGTTCTTC
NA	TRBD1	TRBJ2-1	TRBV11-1	CASNEQGAQGEQFF	TGTGCCAGCAACGAACAGGGGGCGCAGGGTGAGCAGTTCTTC
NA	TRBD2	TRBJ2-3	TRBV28	CASRRTSGRGDTQYF	TGTGCCAGCAGGAGGACTAGCGGGCGAGGCGATACGCAGTATTTT
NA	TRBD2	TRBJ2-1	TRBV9	CASSVGGGARSEQFF	TGTGCCAGCAGCGTGGGCGGGGGGGCCCGAAGTGAGCAGTTCTTC
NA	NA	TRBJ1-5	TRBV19	CASSIFASGDQPQHF	TGTGCCAGTAGTATATTCGCGTCAGGGGACCAGCCCCAGCATTTT
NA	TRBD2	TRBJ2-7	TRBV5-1	CASSSLAGGQNEQYF	TGCGCCAGCAGTTCGCTAGCGGGGGGGCAGAACGAGCAGTACTTC
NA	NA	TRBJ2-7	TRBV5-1	CASSSQTGPYEQYF	TGCGCCAGCAGCTCACAAACAGGCCCCTACGAGCAGTACTTC
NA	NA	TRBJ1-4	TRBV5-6	CASSLAGDEKLFF	TGTGCCAGCAGCTTGGCGGGGGATGAAAAACTGTTTTTT
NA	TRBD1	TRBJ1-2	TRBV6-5	CASSNLGQGNYGYTF	TGTGCCAGCAGTAACCTGGGACAGGGAAACTATGGCTACACCTTC
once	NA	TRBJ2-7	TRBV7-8	CASSAGAWDYEQYF	TGTGCCAGCAGCGCGGGCGCCTGGGACTACGAGCAGTACTTC
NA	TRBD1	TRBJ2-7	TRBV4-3	CASSLTGGYEQYF	TGCGCCAGCAGCCTAACAGGGGGCTACGAGCAGTACTTC